Below, 24 T cell receptor beta chains from the same sample are listed, as sequenced in a study of T cell changes during pregnancy in multiple sclerosis. Assay: immunoSEQ multiplex PCR; the TCRdb copy retains only in-frame clones and omits some. Of about 80,000 clones in the sample, about 91% were seen once. Sequencing used peripheral blood, obtained before pregnancy. The receptors come from a female donor with multiple sclerosis, enrolled in a pregnancy study.

The chain carries TRBV10-1 and TRBJ1-1, with a tentative D call TRBD1 (6 bases). V dropped 4 bases and J dropped 1 base, with 19 bases sitting between them. The CDR3 contains 17 residues. CDR1 WNHNN and CDR2 SYGVQD come from the germline V gene (reference sequence). The CDR3 region has the DNA TGCGCCAGCAGTGGAGGTGGGGGCGATCGGAAGAACACTGAAGCTTTCTTT. Its translation is CASSGGGGDRKNTEAFF.

This chain uses TRBV27 with TRBJ2-1; 8 positions agree with TRBD2. Germline V gene lookup returns CDR1 MNHEY and CDR2 SMNVEV (reference sequence). V lost 7 bases and J lost 2; bases outside the gene matches: 4. The CDR3 is 14 residues long. The CDR3 here is CASTRGGPYNEQFF. The CDR3 DNA sequence: TGTGCCAGCACTCGCGGGGGGCCCTACAATGAGCAGTTCTTC.

The chain recombines TRBV11-2 with TRBJ1-2; D call uncertain. The V end lost 6 bases, the J end lost 4 bases, and 18 bases lay between the germline ends. Looked up from germline, CDR1 is SGHAT and CDR2 is FQNNGV. The CDR3 runs to 15 residues. The CDR3 here is CASRPPSEILYGYTF. Written as DNA, the CDR3 is TGTGCCAGCAGACCACCAAGCGAGATTCTCTATGGCTACACCTTC.

The chain joins TRBV11-2 to TRBJ1-5; no clear D. V was clipped by 5 bases and J by 7 bases, with 6 bases between them. The CDR3 has 11 residues. The germline V gene encodes CDR1 SGHAT and CDR2 FQNNGV. The CDR3 DNA follows: TGTGCCAGCAGCCTCAGGCAGCCCCAGCATTTT. It yields the protein CASSLRQPQHF.

The rearrangement uses TRBV5-1 and TRBJ2-7; 9 bases are shared with TRBD2. The trim removed 3 bases at V and 4 bases at J, leaving 8 bases unmatched. Germline V lookup: CDR1 SGHRS, CDR2 YFSETQ. The CDR3 has 15 residues. The CDR3 spells CASSSYSGGLYEQYF. In DNA, the CDR3 is TGCGCCAGCAGCTCGTATAGCGGGGGCCTGTACGAGCAGTACTTC.

V usage is TRBV21-1 and J usage is TRBJ2-7; the table names TRBD2, a call not compared with the DNA. TRBV21-1 corresponds to a pseudogene. The CDR3 length is 16 residues. CDR3 region: CASSEVAGDLSYEQYF. The CDR3 nucleotides read TGTGCCAGCAGCGAGGTAGCGGGGGACCTCTCCTACGAGCAGTACTTC.

This rearrangement joins TRBV6-5 to TRBJ2-7; 10 positions agree with TRBD1. The J segment lost 0 bases and the V segment lost 3 bases, leaving 5 bases of the junction unmatched. CDR3 length: 16 residues. From germline, CDR1 is MNHEY and CDR2 SVGAGI. For the CDR3, the DNA is TGTGCCAGCAGTTATGGGACAGGGGTCAACTCCTACGAGCAGTACTTC. Its translation is CASSYGTGVNSYEQYF.

The V gene is TRBV28, the J gene TRBJ1-2; TRBD1 aligns across 7 bases. CDR3 length: 13 amino acids. Germline V CDR1 and CDR2: MDHEN, SYDVKM. The J segment lost 7 bases and the V segment lost 5 bases, leaving 7 bases of the junction unmatched. CDR3 amino acids: CASSEIQGPGYTF. The CDR3 DNA is TGTGCCAGCAGTGAGATACAGGGGCCTGGCTACACCTTC.

The chain joins TRBV6-1 to TRBJ2-1; TRBD1 is a possible D gene (5 bases). V was shortened by 6 bases and J by 9 bases, with 12 bases between the two germline ends. CDR3 length: 12 amino acids. Germline loops: CDR1 MNHNS, CDR2 SASEGT. Here the CDR3 reads CASRPTGIEQFF. As DNA, the CDR3 is TGTGCCAGCAGGCCCACAGGAATTGAGCAGTTCTTC.

V usage is TRBV2 and J usage is TRBJ2-3; D remains unclear. Germline CDR1 reads SNHLY; CDR2 reads FYNNEI. Trimming pared 6 bases from V and 0 bases from J, leaving 10 bases between. The CDR3 is 14 amino acids. This CDR3 is CASRAQPSTDTQYF. In DNA, the CDR3 is TGTGCCAGCAGGGCACAGCCTAGCACAGATACGCAGTATTTT.

The CDR3 protein is CASSPDTGELFF. CDR3 coding DNA: TGCGCCAGCAGCCCCGACACCGGGGAGCTGTTTTTT. The rearrangement uses TRBV4-1 and TRBJ2-2; D ambiguous. This CDR3 comprises 12 residues. Per the germline V gene, CDR1 is MGHRA and CDR2 is YSYEKL. V was pared by 4 bases and J by 3 bases, with 3 bases between.

The chain uses TRBV10-3 and TRBJ1-6, with D perhaps TRBD1 (5 bases). The CDR3 spans 16 residues. Trimming removed 0 bases from V and 6 bases from J, with 12 bases in between. Looked up from germline, CDR1 is ENHRY and CDR2 is SYGVKD. The DNA for the CDR3 is TGTGCCATCAGTGAGTCGGTGGGGGGGACTAATTCACCCCTCCACTTT. Translated, it gives CAISESVGGTNSPLHF.

This clone was observed once. The V call is TRBV5-4, the J call TRBJ2-1; 9 bases line up with TRBD1. In germline, CDR1 is SGHNT, CDR2 YYREEE (reference sequence). This CDR3 contains 16 residues. V dropped 2 bases and J dropped 6; count of bases not matched to a gene: 9. The CDR3 DNA reads as TGTGCCAGCAGCTTTCCGGGACAGGGTAGGTTCAATGAGCAGTTCTTC. Protein product: CASSFPGQGRFNEQFF.

The chain joins TRBV7-9 to TRBJ2-1, with a weak D call TRBD1 (5 bases). V was cut by 8 bases and J by 0 bases, with 20 bases left in between. From germline, CDR1 is SEHNR and CDR2 FQNEAQ (reference sequence). The CDR3 is made up of 17 amino acids. Written as DNA, the CDR3 is TGTGCCAGCTCCAAATCGACGGACATTTTCTCCTACAATGAGCAGTTCTTC. Its translation is CASSKSTDIFSYNEQFF.

The chain couples TRBV11-2 to TRBJ1-2, with D perhaps matching TRBD1 (5 bases). The CDR3 consists of 14 residues. The V end lost 6 bases, the J end lost 3 bases, and 14 bases lay between the germline ends. Germline V gene lookup returns CDR1 SGHAT and CDR2 FQNNGV. In DNA form, the CDR3 reads TGTGCCAGCAGTAGGGGCGAGCTTCACTATGGCTACACCTTC. Its translation: CASSRGELHYGYTF.

The rearrangement links TRBV10-3 to TRBJ1-5; TRBD1 might be the D (5 bases). The CDR3 runs to 14 residues. Germline CDR1 and CDR2: ENHRY and SYGVKD. With 3 bases removed from V and 5 bases from J, the gap between germline ends came to 11 bases. In nucleotides, the CDR3 is TGTGCCATCAGTGACACAGGAAGTGATCAGCCCCAGCATTTT. Translating gives CAISDTGSDQPQHF.

V gene TRBV6-5 combines with J gene TRBJ2-7, with D perhaps TRBD1 (6 bases). The V gene's germline CDR1 is MNHEY and CDR2 SVGAGI. The ends were cut back, 6 bases at V and 5 bases at J, with 20 bases in the middle. CDR3 size: 15 residues. CDR3 sequence reads: CASRNPGHPSDEQYF. The DNA for the CDR3 is TGTGCCAGCAGAAACCCGGGACATCCATCGGACGAGCAGTACTTC.

The chain uses TRBV2 and TRBJ1-1; D gene uncertain. The CDR3 loop spans 13 amino acids. V was shortened by 11 bases and J by 0 bases, with 13 bases between the two germline ends. Germline lookup yields CDR1 SNHLY and CDR2 FYNNEI. CDR3 in DNA: TGTGCCTCCATGACGGACTTGAACACTGAAGCTTTCTTT. Protein product: CASMTDLNTEAFF. Full variable domain (rest looked up from reference TRBV2 and TRBJ1-1): EPEVTQTPSHQVTQMGQEVILRCVPISNHLYFYWYRQILGQKVEFLVSFYNNEISEKSEIFDDQFSVERPDGSNFTLKIRSTKLEDSAMYFCASMTDLNTEAFFGQGTRLTVV.

The chain carries TRBV9 and TRBJ1-2; weak D call: TRBD1 (6 bases). This CDR3 contains 12 residues. The V end was cut by 5 bases, the J end by 8 bases, with 13 bases between. Per the germline V gene, CDR1 is SGDLS and CDR2 is YYNGEE. This CDR3 is CASSDKGEGYTF. The CDR3 coding sequence is TGTGCCAGCAGTGATAAGGGGGAAGGCTACACCTTC.

The chain joins TRBV7-9 to TRBJ1-4; 7 bases line up with TRBD1. This CDR3 is 16 amino acids long. J lost 8 bases, V lost 4 bases, and 13 bases had no gene match. Germline CDR1 reads SEHNR; CDR2 reads FQNEAQ (reference sequence). The CDR3 here is CASSSTNDRDLEKLFF. The CDR3 nucleotides read TGTGCCAGCAGCTCTACAAATGACAGGGACTTGGAAAAACTGTTTTTT.

The chain's CDR3 is CATPAGGSTDTQYF. The CDR3 nucleotides are TGTGCCACTCCCGCGGGGGGTAGCACAGATACGCAGTATTTT. V usage is TRBV2 and J usage is TRBJ2-3, with TRBD2 matching 8 bases. Germline-derived CDR1 and CDR2 are SNHLY and FYNNEI. The CDR3 is 14 amino acids. Trimming at V came to 10 bases and at J to 0 bases, leaving 6 bases not matched to a gene.

This chain links TRBV9 with TRBJ2-7; 7 bases map to TRBD1. The ends lost 3 bases at V and 3 bases at J; junction bases unmatched: 9. Germline-derived CDR1 and CDR2 are SGDLS and YYNGEE. The CDR3 covers 15 residues. Here the CDR3 reads CASSATGVGSYEQYF. The CDR3 region has the DNA TGTGCCAGCAGCGCCACAGGGGTAGGGAGCTACGAGCAGTACTTC.

The rearrangement links TRBV6-6 to TRBJ1-3, with D maybe TRBD1 (6 bases). Germline-derived CDR1 and CDR2 are MNHNY and SVGAGI (reference sequence). The CDR3 spans 15 residues. V was cut by 0 bases and J by 0 bases, with 6 bases left in between. The CDR3 sequence: CASSYSTGSGNTIYF. The CDR3 DNA reads as TGTGCCAGCAGTTACTCGACAGGCTCTGGAAACACCATATATTTT.

The chain carries TRBV7-9 and TRBJ2-3; 7 bases fit TRBD2. Germline V lookup: CDR1 SEHNR, CDR2 FQNEAQ (reference sequence). J lost 4 bases, V lost 1 base, and 17 bases had no gene match. This CDR3 is built from 19 residues. CDR3 amino acids: CASSLGRTGGTASSDTQYF. As DNA, the CDR3 is TGTGCCAGCAGCTTAGGGCGCACGGGGGGAACGGCTAGTTCAGATACGCAGTATTTT.